This T cell receptor (beta chain) was sequenced in a study of blood T cell repertoires in COVID-19. Sequencing used immunoSEQ multiplex PCR; TCRdb keeps in-frame clones, though not all of them. Of around 100,000 clones listed, approximately 81% are singletons. Trimming left V 1 base short and J 2 bases short, with 12 bases between. This CDR3 has 15 amino acids. Germline V CDR1 and CDR2: GTSNPN, SVGIG (reference sequence). Sequenced: peripheral blood. The source is a man aged 35-49 years with acute or convalescent COVID-19. The chain has TRBV30 and TRBJ1-5; D possibly corresponds to TRBD1 (5 bases). CDR3 nucleotides: TGTGCCTGGAGTGGGGGGGGGTTTGGCAATCAGCCCCAGCATTTT. Translated: CAWSGGGFGNQPQHF.